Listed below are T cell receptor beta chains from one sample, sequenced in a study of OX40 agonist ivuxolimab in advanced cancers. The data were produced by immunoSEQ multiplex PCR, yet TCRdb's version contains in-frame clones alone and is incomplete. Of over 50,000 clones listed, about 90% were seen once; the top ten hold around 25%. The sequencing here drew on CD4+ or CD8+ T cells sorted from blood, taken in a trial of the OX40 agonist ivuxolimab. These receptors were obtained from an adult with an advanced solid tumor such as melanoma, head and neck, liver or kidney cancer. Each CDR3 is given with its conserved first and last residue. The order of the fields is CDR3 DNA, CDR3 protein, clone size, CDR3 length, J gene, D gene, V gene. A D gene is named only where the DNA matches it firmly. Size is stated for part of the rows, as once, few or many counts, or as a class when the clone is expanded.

CDR3 DNA: TGTGCCAGCAGCCGGGGGAGTAGCGTGAACACTGAAGCTTTCTTT
CDR3 protein: CASSRGSSVNTEAFF
clone size: .
CDR3 length: 15
J gene: TRBJ1-1
D gene: .
V gene: TRBV14

CDR3 DNA: TGTGCCAGCACGACAGGACAAGTAGCCAAAAACATTCAGTACTTC
CDR3 protein: CASTTGQVAKNIQYF
clone size: .
CDR3 length: 15
J gene: TRBJ2-4
D gene: .
V gene: TRBV2

CDR3 DNA: TGTGCCAGCAGTTACACGGGATACACAGATACGCAGTATTTT
CDR3 protein: CASSYTGYTDTQYF
clone size: .
CDR3 length: 14
J gene: TRBJ2-3
D gene: .
V gene: TRBV6-5

CDR3 DNA: TGTGCCAGCAGCTTAGGCAATTGGGGTTCACCCCTCCACTTT
CDR3 protein: CASSLGNWGSPLHF
clone size: .
CDR3 length: 14
J gene: TRBJ1-6
D gene: .
V gene: TRBV7-9

CDR3 DNA: TGTGCCAGCAGTCTCGGACGTACGTACAATGAGCAGTTCTTC
CDR3 protein: CASSLGRTYNEQFF
clone size: once
CDR3 length: 14
J gene: TRBJ2-1
D gene: .
V gene: TRBV27

CDR3 DNA: TGTGCCAGCAGTTACGGGGGCTTCGACGAGCAGTACTTC
CDR3 protein: CASSYGGFDEQYF
clone size: .
CDR3 length: 13
J gene: TRBJ2-7
D gene: .
V gene: TRBV6-6

CDR3 DNA: TGTGCCAGCAAAAGCCTAACCAATCAGCCCCAGCATTTT
CDR3 protein: CASKSLTNQPQHF
clone size: .
CDR3 length: 13
J gene: TRBJ1-5
D gene: .
V gene: TRBV6-6

CDR3 DNA: TGTGCCAGCAGCGTAGTATCGGGGGGGTACAATGAGCAGTTCTTC
CDR3 protein: CASSVVSGGYNEQFF
clone size: .
CDR3 length: 15
J gene: TRBJ2-1
D gene: TRBD2
V gene: TRBV9

CDR3 DNA: TGTGCCAGAAGCCCGGGGACAGATCTTTTCTATGGCTACACCTTC
CDR3 protein: CARSPGTDLFYGYTF
clone size: once
CDR3 length: 15
J gene: TRBJ1-2
D gene: TRBD1
V gene: TRBV5-3

CDR3 DNA: TGTGCCAGCAGCCTAAATGCGGTGAATCAGCCCCAGCATTTT
CDR3 protein: CASSLNAVNQPQHF
clone size: .
CDR3 length: 14
J gene: TRBJ1-5
D gene: .
V gene: TRBV4-2

CDR3 DNA: TGCGCCAGCAGCTTGGCGGTGAGGGGCGAGCAGTACTTC
CDR3 protein: CASSLAVRGEQYF
clone size: .
CDR3 length: 13
J gene: TRBJ2-7
D gene: .
V gene: TRBV5-1

CDR3 DNA: TGTGCCATCAGTGAGACGACAGCGAACACTGAAGCTTTCTTT
CDR3 protein: CAISETTANTEAFF
clone size: .
CDR3 length: 14
J gene: TRBJ1-1
D gene: .
V gene: TRBV10-3

CDR3 DNA: TGTGCCAGCGATCAGGGGCCCGGCCGAGAAGGGGCGCAGTTCTTC
CDR3 protein: CASDQGPGREGAQFF
clone size: once
CDR3 length: 15
J gene: TRBJ2-1
D gene: .
V gene: TRBV28

CDR3 DNA: TGTGCCAGCAGCGAACAAGAGACCCAGTACTTC
CDR3 protein: CASSEQETQYF
clone size: .
CDR3 length: 11
J gene: TRBJ2-5
D gene: .
V gene: TRBV7-8

CDR3 DNA: TGTGCCAGCAGCTTCCCCGGTATAGCGGGGGGTCGAGTAGCCAAAAACATTCAGTACTTC
CDR3 protein: CASSFPGIAGGRVAKNIQYF
clone size: .
CDR3 length: 20
J gene: TRBJ2-4
D gene: TRBD2
V gene: TRBV5-8

CDR3 DNA: TGTGCCTGGAGTGGACAGGGGACTCAGCCCCAGCATTTT
CDR3 protein: CAWSGQGTQPQHF
clone size: few
CDR3 length: 13
J gene: TRBJ1-5
D gene: TRBD1
V gene: TRBV30

CDR3 DNA: TGTGCCAGCACCTCTAGTGGGGTTTATGCTTTCTTT
CDR3 protein: CASTSSGVYAFF
clone size: .
CDR3 length: 12
J gene: TRBJ1-1
D gene: .
V gene: TRBV6-6

CDR3 DNA: TGTGCCAGCAGCCAATCGGCCGGGACGGACACGCGGACTGAAGCTTTCTTT
CDR3 protein: CASSQSAGTDTRTEAFF
clone size: .
CDR3 length: 17
J gene: TRBJ1-1
D gene: .
V gene: TRBV7-9

CDR3 DNA: TGTGCCACCAGCACGGACAGCGGATATGGCTACACCTTC
CDR3 protein: CATSTDSGYGYTF
clone size: .
CDR3 length: 13
J gene: TRBJ1-2
D gene: .
V gene: TRBV15

CDR3 DNA: TGTGCCAGCAGCTTAGAACGGGGGGGCAGCGATACGCAGTATTTT
CDR3 protein: CASSLERGGSDTQYF
clone size: .
CDR3 length: 15
J gene: TRBJ2-3
D gene: TRBD2
V gene: TRBV7-9

CDR3 DNA: TGTGCCAGCAGCCTCCTTTGGCAAGAGACCCAGTACTTC
CDR3 protein: CASSLLWQETQYF
clone size: few
CDR3 length: 13
J gene: TRBJ2-5
D gene: .
V gene: TRBV16

CDR3 DNA: TGTGCCAGCAGTTTTGGGGGGTCTAACTATGGCTACACCTTC
CDR3 protein: CASSFGGSNYGYTF
clone size: .
CDR3 length: 14
J gene: TRBJ1-2
D gene: .
V gene: TRBV27

CDR3 DNA: TGTGCCACCAGCAGAGAGGACAGGGTCACTGAAGCTTTCTTT
CDR3 protein: CATSREDRVTEAFF
clone size: once
CDR3 length: 14
J gene: TRBJ1-1
D gene: TRBD1
V gene: TRBV15

CDR3 DNA: TGTGCCAGTAGTGGTCCCTGGACTAGCGGCAGGGGCACAGATACGCAGTATTTT
CDR3 protein: CASSGPWTSGRGTDTQYF
clone size: .
CDR3 length: 18
J gene: TRBJ2-3
D gene: TRBD2
V gene: TRBV19

CDR3 DNA: TGTGCCAGCAGTTTATCGGGGGACTATGGCTACACCTTC
CDR3 protein: CASSLSGDYGYTF
clone size: .
CDR3 length: 13
J gene: TRBJ1-2
D gene: .
V gene: TRBV27

CDR3 DNA: TGCGCCAGCAGCCTATGGGGGGAGGCGACTGAAGCTTTCTTT
CDR3 protein: CASSLWGEATEAFF
clone size: .
CDR3 length: 14
J gene: TRBJ1-1
D gene: .
V gene: TRBV4-1

CDR3 DNA: TGTGCCAGTAGTAACGGGGGCTGGGGCAATCAGCCCCAGCATTTT
CDR3 protein: CASSNGGWGNQPQHF
clone size: .
CDR3 length: 15
J gene: TRBJ1-5
D gene: .
V gene: TRBV19

CDR3 DNA: TGTGCCAGCAGTACCGTGGATGAGCAGTTCTTC
CDR3 protein: CASSTVDEQFF
clone size: .
CDR3 length: 11
J gene: TRBJ2-1
D gene: .
V gene: TRBV28

CDR3 DNA: TGTGCCAGCAGTTACGTAGGGAACACGGGTATTTTCTTT
CDR3 protein: CASSYVGNTGIFF
clone size: .
CDR3 length: 13
J gene: TRBJ1-1
D gene: .
V gene: TRBV6-6

CDR3 DNA: TGTGCCAGCACTTTGAACTCAGGGTGGAATTTACAAGAGACCCAGTACTTC
CDR3 protein: CASTLNSGWNLQETQYF
clone size: .
CDR3 length: 17
J gene: TRBJ2-5
D gene: .
V gene: TRBV7-9

CDR3 DNA: TGTGCCAGCAGCCCACCCGGCTTGAACACTGAAGCTTTCTTT
CDR3 protein: CASSPPGLNTEAFF
clone size: .
CDR3 length: 14
J gene: TRBJ1-1
D gene: .
V gene: TRBV14

CDR3 DNA: TGTGCCTGGGATTCGAGCCTGGACTACCCCCAGTACTTC
CDR3 protein: CAWDSSLDYPQYF
clone size: .
CDR3 length: 13
J gene: TRBJ2-5
D gene: .
V gene: TRBV30

CDR3 DNA: TGTGCCAGCAGCCAGGGGATGGGGAGCAATCAGCCCCAGCATTTT
CDR3 protein: CASSQGMGSNQPQHF
clone size: .
CDR3 length: 15
J gene: TRBJ1-5
D gene: .
V gene: TRBV6-6

CDR3 DNA: TGTGCCAGCAGCTTAAATTATAGGGGGCTCGGCTATGGCTACACCTTC
CDR3 protein: CASSLNYRGLGYGYTF
clone size: once
CDR3 length: 16
J gene: TRBJ1-2
D gene: TRBD1
V gene: TRBV7-8

CDR3 DNA: TGTGCCAGCAGTTTAGGGGGGACGGGGCTATTCAATCAGCCCCAGCATTTT
CDR3 protein: CASSLGGTGLFNQPQHF
clone size: .
CDR3 length: 17
J gene: TRBJ1-5
D gene: .
V gene: TRBV28

CDR3 DNA: TGTGCCAGCAGCCCAGGTTTAAGGATCGAGCAGTACTTC
CDR3 protein: CASSPGLRIEQYF
clone size: .
CDR3 length: 13
J gene: TRBJ2-7
D gene: .
V gene: TRBV7-9

CDR3 DNA: TGTGCCAGCAGGCCAGACAGGGATCAGCCCCAGCATTTT
CDR3 protein: CASRPDRDQPQHF
clone size: few
CDR3 length: 13
J gene: TRBJ1-5
D gene: TRBD1
V gene: TRBV2

CDR3 DNA: TGCGCCAGCAGCCAAGTGTCCCCCACAGATACGCAGTATTTT
CDR3 protein: CASSQVSPTDTQYF
clone size: .
CDR3 length: 14
J gene: TRBJ2-3
D gene: .
V gene: TRBV4-1

CDR3 DNA: TGTGCCAGTACCAGGGGCCACTCCTATAATTCACCCCTCCACTTT
CDR3 protein: CASTRGHSYNSPLHF
clone size: few
CDR3 length: 15
J gene: TRBJ1-6
D gene: .
V gene: TRBV28

CDR3 DNA: TGTGCCAGCAGACAGGGTGGAGGGGCTAACTATGGCTACACCTTC
CDR3 protein: CASRQGGGANYGYTF
clone size: .
CDR3 length: 15
J gene: TRBJ1-2
D gene: .
V gene: TRBV6-1

CDR3 DNA: TGTGCCAGCAGACAGGGGATGGTCTACGAGCAGTACTTC
CDR3 protein: CASRQGMVYEQYF
clone size: .
CDR3 length: 13
J gene: TRBJ2-7
D gene: TRBD1
V gene: TRBV28